This T cell receptor (beta chain) was identified in a study of T cells after yellow fever vaccination. General study results and limits: Abundant bulk-derived clonotypes could contaminate FACS-sorted repertoires. Reappearance after the booster was observed for most primary-vaccination clones (more than 95% CD4, about 86% CD8).

As TCR cDNA was made by 5'RACE template switching, a universal primer site and UMIs were added. Each CDR3 protein is one row after TCRdb ran MiXCR on the 5' RACE reads. This table holds 250,000 or so distinct CDR3 sequences, more than 3.5% found once. This CDR3 has 15 amino acids. With 6 bases clipped from V and 2 bases from J, the junction kept 4 bases outside the gene matches. Germline lookup yields CDR1 SGHTA and CDR2 FQGNSA. In this sample, this clonotype turned up many times. Its antigen is unknown. V and J are TRBV7-2 and TRBJ2-1; TRBD2 matches at 10 bases. The sequence was obtained from a man in his late teens or twenties who received the YFV17D yellow fever vaccine. The input for sequencing was PBMCs, taken 15 days after the yellow fever booster vaccination. CDR3 in amino acids: CASSYLAGAYNEQFF. The CDR3 coding sequence is TGTGCCAGCAGTTATCTAGCGGGGGCCTACAATGAGCAGTTCTTC.